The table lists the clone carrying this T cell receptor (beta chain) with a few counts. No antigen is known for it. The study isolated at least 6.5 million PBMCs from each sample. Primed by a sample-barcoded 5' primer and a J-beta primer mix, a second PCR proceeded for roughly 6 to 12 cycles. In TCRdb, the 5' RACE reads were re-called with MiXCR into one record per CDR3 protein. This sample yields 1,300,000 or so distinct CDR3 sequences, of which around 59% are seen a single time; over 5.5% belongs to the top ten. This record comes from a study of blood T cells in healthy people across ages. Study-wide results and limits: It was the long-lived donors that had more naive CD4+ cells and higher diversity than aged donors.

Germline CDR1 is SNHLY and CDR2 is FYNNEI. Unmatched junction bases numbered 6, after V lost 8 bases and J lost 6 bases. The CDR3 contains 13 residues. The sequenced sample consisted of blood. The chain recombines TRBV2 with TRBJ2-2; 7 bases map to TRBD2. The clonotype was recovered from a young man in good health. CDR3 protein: CASRGETPGELFF. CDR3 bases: TGTGCCAGCCGGGGGGAGACTCCCGGGGAGCTGTTTTTT.